These 16 T cell receptor beta chains share one sample of origin, sequenced in a study of cytomegalovirus exposure and HLA in healthy donors. PCR involved 60 Vbeta and 13 Jbeta primers. Clones were read by immunoSEQ multiplex PCR, and TCRdb kept only the in-frame ones, dropping some. The table lists 100,000 to 150,000 clones, roughly a tenth of them singletons. The source material was PBMCs. The receptors derive from a woman under 30 in good health and CMV-seropositive.

V usage is TRBV19 and J usage is TRBJ2-5; TRBD1 agrees at 7 bases. CDR3 length equals 17 residues. CDR1 is LNHDA, CDR2 SQIVND, per germline (reference sequence). V trimming: 0 bases; J trimming: 5 bases; junction bases outside the gene matches: 12. The CDR3: CASSIDGPTGTRETQYF. CDR3 DNA: TGTGCCAGTAGTATAGATGGGCCGACAGGGACAAGGGAGACCCAGTACTTC.

On this clone itself: Other DNA sequences of this sample code for an identical CDR3. Here the CDR3 DNA reads TGTGCCAGCAGCGCTACAGGGATCTTAAACACTGAAGCTTTCTTT. This sequence encodes CASSATGILNTEAFF. The chain has TRBV2 and TRBJ1-1, with D maybe TRBD1 (6 bases). Between the trimmed V and J ends, which lost 6 bases and 2 bases, there was a span of 16 bases. The CDR3 consists of 15 residues. CDR1 is SNHLY and CDR2 is FYNNEI in the germline V gene.

This clone showed up just a few times. The CDR3 coding sequence is TGTGCCAGCAGCCCCAGGGTACCGGGACTGGACTACGAGCAGTACTTC. Amino acids: CASSPRVPGLDYEQYF. The J gene is TRBJ2-7, the V gene TRBV7-8, with D perhaps TRBD2 (6 bases). Germline V gene lookup returns CDR1 SGHVS and CDR2 FQNEAQ. This CDR3 has 16 amino acids. Trimming removed 5 bases at V and 3 bases at J, with 20 bases between. Looking up the rest from reference TRBV7-8 and TRBJ2-7 gives the full variable domain: GAGVSQSPRYKVAKRGQDVALRCDPISGHVSLFWYQQALGQGPEFLTYFQNEAQLDKSGLPSDRFFAERPEGSVSTLKIQRTQQEDSAVYLCASSPRVPGLDYEQYFGPGTRLTVT.

As for this clone: A read error may account for a junction end that differs from germline. In the same sample, other DNA sequences code for this CDR3. The chain recombines TRBV18 with TRBJ1-1; 9 bases agree with TRBD1. Germline lookup yields CDR1 KGHSH and CDR2 LQKENI. This CDR3 contains 15 residues. The CDR3 DNA reads as TGTGCCAGTTCACTAGGACAGGGGTCGGACACTGAAGCTTTCTTT. Amino acids: CASSLGQGSDTEAFF. The variable domain in full, completed from reference TRBV18 and TRBJ1-1, reads NAGVMQNPRHLVRRRGQEARLRCSPMKGHSHVYWYRQLPEEGLKFMVYLQKENIIDESGMPKERFSAEFPKEGPSILRIQQVVRGDSAAYFCASSLGQGSDTEAFFGQGTRLTVV.

V usage is TRBV9 and J usage is TRBJ2-7; 11 bases are a match to TRBD2. The CDR3 totals 16 residues. V lost 5 bases, J lost 0 bases, and 7 bases stayed unmatched. The germline gives CDR1 SGDLS, CDR2 YYNGEE. For the CDR3, the DNA is TGTGCCAGCAGGGCCGGACTAGCGGGTGCCTCCTACGAGCAGTACTTC. It yields the protein CASRAGLAGASYEQYF.

The chain is built from TRBV7-8 and TRBJ2-7; TRBD2 aligns across 7 bases. CDR3 length: 13 residues. J was trimmed by 5 bases and V by 0 bases; bases with no gene match: 1. The germline V gene has CDR1 SGHVS and CDR2 FQNEAQ. The CDR3 DNA is TGTGCCAGCAGCTTAGCACGGGGGGACGAGCAGTACTTC. Its translation is CASSLARGDEQYF.

There are a few counts of this clone. The chain recombines TRBV29-1 with TRBJ2-1; 9 nucleotides align to TRBD1. Germline lookup yields CDR1 SQVTM and CDR2 ANQGSEA. This CDR3 is 14 amino acids long. The trim removed 6 bases at V and 6 bases at J, leaving 9 bases unmatched. This CDR3 is CSVVYGTGSNEQFF. CDR3 DNA: TGCAGCGTCGTCTATGGGACAGGGAGCAATGAGCAGTTCTTC.

This clone turned up a few times. Written as DNA, the CDR3 is TGTGCCAGCAGCTCCTTAATTGGGCTTTCCGATGAGCAGTTCTTC. Translation gives CASSSLIGLSDEQFF. The chain has TRBV5-4 and TRBJ2-1; unclear D gene. Germline assignment: CDR1 SGHNT and CDR2 YYREEE (reference sequence). The CDR3 covers 15 residues. The V gene lost 3 bases and the J gene lost 8 bases, with 18 bases spanning the gap.

The chain uses TRBV19 and TRBJ2-7, with 9 positions matching TRBD2. V shed 3 bases and J 2 bases; nucleotides not matched to a gene: 11. Germline CDR1 is LNHDA and CDR2 is SQIVND (reference sequence). There are 17 residues in the CDR3. CDR3: CASSISPTSGPAYEQYF. The CDR3 DNA follows: TGTGCCAGTAGTATTTCCCCTACTAGCGGGCCAGCCTACGAGCAGTACTTC.

V is TRBV10-3 and J is TRBJ2-7; TRBD1 is a possible D gene (6 bases). Between the trimmed V and J ends, which lost 8 bases and 3 bases, there was a span of 11 bases. The CDR3 has 12 residues. Germline values: CDR1 ENHRY, CDR2 SYGVKD. Here the CDR3 reads CAIGTRHYEQYF. CDR3 bases: TGTGCCATCGGGACAAGACACTACGAGCAGTACTTC.

The chain employs TRBV29-1 and TRBJ1-2; TRBD1 aligns across 7 bases. Trimming took 2 bases from V and 8 from J; bases not matched to a gene: 8. This CDR3 is 13 amino acids long. Germline V lookup: CDR1 SQVTM, CDR2 ANQGSEA. The CDR3 DNA follows: TGCAGCGTTGAATGGGACAGCCTAGTGGGCTACACCTTC. As protein: CSVEWDSLVGYTF.

The chain carries TRBV13 and TRBJ1-4; 8 nucleotides match TRBD1. From germline, CDR1 is PRHDT and CDR2 FYEKMQ (reference sequence). The CDR3 consists of 14 residues. With V trimmed by 4 bases and J by 5 bases, 3 bases remained unmatched. For the CDR3, the DNA is TGTGCCAGCAGCTCGACAGGGGCGAATGAAAAACTGTTTTTT. Translating it yields CASSSTGANEKLFF.

V is TRBV27 and J is TRBJ1-5; TRBD1 aligns across 8 bases. The germline V gene has CDR1 MNHEY and CDR2 SMNVEV (reference sequence). V lost 3 bases and J lost 3; bases outside the gene matches: 10. CDR3 length: 17 residues. The CDR3 reads CASSFAPGTGDNQPQHF. The CDR3, as DNA: TGTGCCAGCAGTTTCGCCCCCGGGACAGGCGACAATCAGCCCCAGCATTTT.

A few counts support this clone. V and J are TRBV5-1 and TRBJ2-5; TRBD2 is a possible D gene (5 bases). CDR3 size: 13 residues. V shed 0 bases and J shed 5 bases, with 8 bases lying between them. Germline CDR1 is SGHRS and CDR2 is YFSETQ. Here the CDR3 reads CASSLAWEETQYF. In nucleotides, the CDR3 is TGCGCCAGCAGCTTGGCCTGGGAGGAGACCCAGTACTTC. The variable domain in full, with the rest retrieved from reference TRBV5-1 and TRBJ2-5, is KAGVTQTPRYLIKTRGQQVTLSCSPISGHRSVSWYQQTPGQGLQFLFEYFSETQRNKGNFPGRFSGRQFSNSRSEMNVSTLELGDSALYLCASSLAWEETQYFGPGTRLLVL.

This sequence joins TRBV11-2 and TRBJ2-5, with TRBD1 as a possible D gene (6 bases). Germline loops: CDR1 SGHAT, CDR2 FQNNGV. The CDR3 extends over 15 amino acids. Deletions cut 6 bases from V and 4 bases from J, with 18 bases between. Here the CDR3 DNA reads TGTGCCAGCAGGAATCCTCAGGGGCGAGGAGAGACCCAGTACTTC. Protein: CASRNPQGRGETQYF. The variable domain in full, completed from reference TRBV11-2 and TRBJ2-5, reads EAGVAQSPRYKIIEKRQSVAFWCNPISGHATLYWYQQILGQGPKLLIQFQNNGVVDDSQLPKDRFSAERLKGVDSTLKIQPAKLEDSAVYLCASRNPQGRGETQYFGPGTRLLVL.

This chain joins TRBV2 and TRBJ1-5; D call uncertain. This CDR3 comprises 14 residues. Trimming shortened V by 7 bases and J by 1 base, and 11 bases separated the two germline ends. Germline values: CDR1 SNHLY, CDR2 FYNNEI. The CDR3 DNA follows: TGTGCCAGCACCTCAGAGGGAAGCAATCAGCCCCAGCATTTT. It is translated as CASTSEGSNQPQHF. The variable domain in full, with the rest retrieved from reference TRBV2 and TRBJ1-5, is EPEVTQTPSHQVTQMGQEVILRCVPISNHLYFYWYRQILGQKVEFLVSFYNNEISEKSEIFDDQFSVERPDGSNFTLKIRSTKLEDSAMYFCASTSEGSNQPQHFGDGTRLSIL.